Each of the 10 T cell receptor beta chains below was sequenced from the same sample in a study of blood T cell repertoires in COVID-19. Here immunoSEQ multiplex PCR was the method, and the copy in TCRdb shows in-frame clones only, minus some. The sample includes about 72,000 clones, 82% of them seen just once. Sequencing was done on a sample of peripheral blood. The receptors originated from a human donor in a cohort sampled during active COVID-19.

This clone was seen more than once but under ten times. The chain links TRBV7-2 to TRBJ1-1; unclear D gene. The V gene lost 1 base and the J gene lost 3 bases, with 9 bases spanning the gap. This CDR3 is built from 14 residues. Germline lookup yields CDR1 SGHTA and CDR2 FQGNSA. CDR3 region: CASSLEGGYTEAFF. In nucleotides, the CDR3 is TGTGCCAGCAGCTTAGAGGGAGGATACACTGAAGCTTTCTTT.

The gene calls are TRBV7-2 and TRBJ2-5; 9 nucleotides agree with TRBD2. The germline V gene encodes CDR1 SGHTA and CDR2 FQGNSA. J was trimmed by 10 bases and V by 2 bases; bases with no gene match: 5. The CDR3 is 13 amino acids. CDR3 DNA: TGTGCCAGCAGCTTACAGGGACTAGCAGACCAGTACTTC. Translating gives CASSLQGLADQYF.

The chain recombines TRBV10-3 with TRBJ2-7; 9 nucleotides align to TRBD1. J was trimmed by 3 bases and V by 3 bases; bases with no gene match: 6. The CDR3 covers 15 residues. CDR1 and CDR2 (germline): ENHRY, SYGVKD. CDR3 nucleotides: TGTGCCATCAGTGACCGGGACAGGGTGCTCTACGAGCAGTACTTC. Encoded protein: CAISDRDRVLYEQYF.

This chain uses TRBV27 with TRBJ2-7, with TRBD1 identical over 7 bases. The germline V gene has CDR1 MNHEY and CDR2 SMNVEV (reference sequence). CDR3 size: 14 residues. Losses at the gene ends were 4 bases for V and 2 bases for J; bases not matched to a gene: 5. CDR3 sequence reads: CASSSSGQTYEQYF. The CDR3 bases are TGTGCCAGCAGTTCCTCGGGACAGACCTACGAGCAGTACTTC.

The chain employs TRBV7-9 and TRBJ1-3; 7 bases match TRBD1. This CDR3 spans 14 amino acids. Germline lookup yields CDR1 SEHNR and CDR2 FQNEAQ (reference sequence). V lost 9 bases and J lost 0; bases outside the gene matches: 5. CDR3 sequence (DNA): TGTGCCAGTGACCAGGGGGGCTCTGGAAACACCATATATTTT. The encoded protein is CASDQGGSGNTIYF.

The V gene is TRBV27, the J gene TRBJ2-7; maybe TRBD2 (5 bases). Germline assignment: CDR1 MNHEY and CDR2 SMNVEV (reference sequence). V dropped 8 bases and J dropped 5 bases, with 16 bases sitting between them. This CDR3 has 13 residues. CDR3 sequence (DNA): TGTGCCAGCCGCCCGGTAGCGCTAGACGAGCAGTACTTC. Its protein product is CASRPVALDEQYF.

A few counts support this clone. J is TRBJ2-7 and V is TRBV14; no reliable D call. The V end was cut by 1 base, the J end by 3 bases, with 7 bases between. CDR3 length: 13 residues. Germline CDR1 reads SGHDN; CDR2 reads FVKESK. CDR3 loop: CASSQAGGYEQYF. The CDR3 region has the DNA TGTGCCAGCAGCCAAGCCGGCGGCTACGAGCAGTACTTC. The full variable domain, in which reference TRBV14 and TRBJ2-7 provide the parts outside the CDR3, is EAGVTQFPSHSVIEKGQTVTLRCDPISGHDNLYWYRRVMGKEIKFLLHFVKESKQDESGMPNNRFLAERTGGTYSTLKVQPAELEDSGVYFCASSQAGGYEQYFGPGTRLTVT.

The V call is TRBV29-1, the J call TRBJ1-1; 10 nucleotides align to TRBD1. The junction had 15 bases not matched to a gene; V was cut back by 2 bases and J by 3 bases. This CDR3 spans 18 amino acids. Germline CDR1 SQVTM, CDR2 ANQGSEA. Written as DNA, the CDR3 is TGCAGCGTTGAAAGATTGAGGACAGGGGGAAGAGGGGACACTGAAGCTTTCTTT. Amino acids: CSVERLRTGGRGDTEAFF.

The V and J genes are TRBV11-2 and TRBJ2-6, with TRBD1 identical over 8 bases. Germline CDR1 and CDR2: SGHAT and FQNNGV. V gave up 10 bases and J gave up 2 bases; unmatched junction bases: 13. This CDR3 is 17 amino acids long. The chain's CDR3 is CATFSGEQGAGANVLTF. The CDR3 DNA reads as TGTGCCACCTTCTCGGGGGAACAGGGGGCTGGGGCCAACGTCCTGACTTTC.

The rearrangement joins TRBV7-2 to TRBJ2-3; D gene ambiguous. Trimming pared 5 bases from V and 2 bases from J, leaving 5 bases between. Germline V gene lookup returns CDR1 SGHTA and CDR2 FQGNSA. CDR3 size: 12 residues. For the CDR3, the DNA is TGTGCCAGCAGCCAGAACACAGATACGCAGTATTTT. Its protein product is CASSQNTDTQYF.